This record looks at one T cell receptor beta chain sequence and its context. Its antigen is undetermined. The record originates from a study of tumor and adjacent non-tumor tissue in lung cancer. Findings of the study overall: Tumor tissue had significantly higher TCR diversity than normal lung. Normal lung showed higher cumulative top 100 clone frequency than tumor.

V was trimmed by 9 bases and J by 3 bases, leaving 21 bases between them. The germline gives CDR1 MNHNY, CDR2 SVGAGI (reference sequence). The CDR3 contains 17 residues. RNA was extracted from bulk tissue without any cell sorting. This non-tumor lung sample came from over 3 cm beyond the tumor edge. The library came from three nested PCR rounds adapted from ARM-PCR protocols. TCRdb re-analysed the multiplex PCR reads in MiXCR, keeping a single row per CDR3 protein. This sample has about 50,000 distinct CDR3 sequences, with about 70% found just once. The TCR originated in a woman aged 55-75 years with non-small cell lung cancer. Sequences were obtained from distant non-tumor lung tissue. This sequence joins TRBV6-6 and TRBJ1-6; D is undetermined. CDR3 sequence (DNA): TGTGCCAGTACTTTTGATGTAGAGAGCTTCTATAATTCACCCCTCCACTTT. As protein: CASTFDVESFYNSPLHF.